These T cell receptor beta chains were read from a single sample in a study of T cells in localized non-small cell lung cancer. Assay used: immunoSEQ multiplex PCR; TCRdb lists only in-frame clones, some missing. This sample carries a few thousand clones, about 35% of them seen once, and the ten largest clones take roughly 15%. Material: lung tumor tissue, obtained before any cancer treatment. Source of these receptors: a man aged 35-75 years with stage II lung adenocarcinoma. CDR3s include the opening cysteine and the closing phenylalanine or tryptophan. The D gene is left open where the match is weak. Expanded clones are given a class, and other clones once, few, many or no size at all.

D | J | length | size | V | DNA | CDR3
TRBD1 | TRBJ2-5 | 14 | medium-sized | TRBV11-3 | TGTGCCAGCAGCTTAGAGACAGGGGAGGAGACCCAGTACTTC | CASSLETGEETQYF
TRBD1 | TRBJ2-1 | 15 | - | TRBV29-1 | TGCAGCGTAGAGACAGGGACCGGACCCTACAATGAGCAGTTCTTC | CSVETGTGPYNEQFF
- | TRBJ2-7 | 15 | few | TRBV5-1 | TGCGCCAGCAGCTTAGGGACTGATGAACCTTACGAGCAGTACTTC | CASSLGTDEPYEQYF
- | TRBJ1-1 | 14 | - | TRBV19 | TGTGCCAGTAGTCCCGGGAGGGACACAACTGAAGCTTTCTTT | CASSPGRDTTEAFF
TRBD1 | TRBJ1-4 | 14 | few | TRBV29-1 | TGCAGCGTTAGGACAGGCCCAACTAATGAAAAACTGTTTTTT | CSVRTGPTNEKLFF
TRBD1 | TRBJ1-5 | 14 | few | TRBV2 | TGTGCCAGCAGTGGGGGCAGGGGGCAGCAGCCCCAGCATTTT | CASSGGRGQQPQHF
- | TRBJ1-2 | 15 | medium-sized | TRBV11-3 | TGTGCCAGCAGCCTGGAATGGGGAACTAACTATGGCTACACCTTC | CASSLEWGTNYGYTF
- | TRBJ2-5 | 18 | medium-sized | TRBV11-3 | TGTGCCAGCAGCTTAGAGGGAATCGCGGGGCCCTGGGGGGAGACCCAGTACTTC | CASSLEGIAGPWGETQYF
- | TRBJ1-1 | 14 | - | TRBV19 | TGTGCCAGTAGTATACCAGGGACTCAGACTGAAGCTTTCTTT | CASSIPGTQTEAFF
- | TRBJ2-7 | 12 | few | TRBV6-8 | TGTGCCAGCACTTCCAGGGATTTCCAGCAGTACTTC | CASTSRDFQQYF
- | TRBJ1-6 | 14 | medium-sized | TRBV14 | TGTGCCAGCAGCCAGACGGGGTTTAATTCACCCCTCCACTTT | CASSQTGFNSPLHF
- | TRBJ2-3 | 16 | - | TRBV30 | TGTGCCTGGAGTGTACTGCCCCCGACTAGCACAGATACGCAGTATTTT | CAWSVLPPTSTDTQYF
TRBD1 | TRBJ2-1 | 16 | - | TRBV18 | TGTGCCAGCTCACCAGTCCCGGGACAGGGACGCAATGAGCAGTTCTTC | CASSPVPGQGRNEQFF
- | TRBJ1-6 | 14 | - | TRBV19 | TGTGCCAGTAGTATAGCGGTTGGTGGAGGGCCCCTCCACTTT | CASSIAVGGGPLHF
- | TRBJ1-2 | 15 | - | TRBV6-8 | TGTGCCAGCAGTTACTCGGGTAGAGGAGGCTATGGCTACACCTTC | CASSYSGRGGYGYTF
- | TRBJ2-5 | 15 | - | TRBV19 | TGTGCCAGTAGTATAAGTACGTCCCGACAAGAGACCCAGTACTTC | CASSISTSRQETQYF
TRBD1 | TRBJ1-1 | 14 | large | TRBV25-1 | TGTGCCAGCAGCGACACAACAGGGGGCACTGAAGCTTTCTTT | CASSDTTGGTEAFF
TRBD2 | TRBJ2-3 | 16 | large | TRBV18 | TGTGCCAGCTCACCACAGCGGGGGGGCATTGCAGATACGCAGTATTTT | CASSPQRGGIADTQYF
TRBD1 | TRBJ1-1 | 18 | hyperexpanded | TRBV19 | TGTGCCAGTATGCTTAGAGGGACAGGGGAAGGGGTAAACACTGAAGCTTTCTTT | CASMLRGTGEGVNTEAFF
- | TRBJ1-1 | 16 | once | TRBV1 | TGCGCCAGCAGCCAAGCCCTACAGCTCGGGAACGCTGAAGCTTTCTTT | CASSQALQLGNAEAFF
- | TRBJ2-5 | 17 | medium-sized | TRBV1 | TGCGCCAGCAGCCAAGAACCGCGGGGGGTCACCCAAGAGACCCAGTACTTC | CASSQEPRGVTQETQYF
- | TRBJ2-1 | 13 | few | TRBV6-8 | TGTGCCATCAAGCTAGGGGGTCCCAATGAGCAGTTCTTC | CAIKLGGPNEQFF
TRBD1 | TRBJ2-7 | 13 | - | TRBV28 | TGTGCCAACAGTCTACAGGGGGCCTACGAGCAGTACTTC | CANSLQGAYEQYF
TRBD1 | TRBJ1-4 | 14 | - | TRBV18 | TGTGCCAGCTCACCACTGACAGGGGGTGAAAAACTGTTTTTT | CASSPLTGGEKLFF
TRBD1 | TRBJ1-3 | 15 | medium-sized | TRBV9 | TGTGCCAGCAGGGCGGGACAGGGGGCCGGAAACACCATATATTTT | CASRAGQGAGNTIYF
TRBD1 | TRBJ1-2 | 15 | - | TRBV29-1 | TGCAGCGTTGAAGGCGGGACAGGAGCTAACTATGGCTACACCTTC | CSVEGGTGANYGYTF
TRBD2 | TRBJ2-1 | 14 | hyperexpanded | TRBV6-8 | TGTGCCAGTCGGACTAGCGGGGGCTACAATGAGCAGTTCTTC | CASRTSGGYNEQFF
- | TRBJ1-4 | 13 | - | TRBV6-8 | TGTGCCAGCATTCAACCGGGCGGACTAAAACTGTTTTTT | CASIQPGGLKLFF
- | TRBJ1-5 | 13 | - | TRBV30 | TGTGCCTGGGCCCCCCGGGGGGGCCAGCCCCAGCATTTT | CAWAPRGGQPQHF
TRBD2 | TRBJ2-1 | 15 | - | TRBV11-3 | TGTGCCAGCAGCTTAGGAGGACTAGCGGAATGGGAGCAGTTCTTC | CASSLGGLAEWEQFF
- | TRBJ1-4 | 14 | - | TRBV18 | TGTGCCAGCTCACCAGGAGGGAGAAGTGAAAAACTGTTTTTT | CASSPGGRSEKLFF
- | TRBJ2-4 | 11 | once | TRBV6-7 | TGTGCCAGCGGAAACGGGGTTGGCCAGTACTTC | CASGNGVGQYF
- | TRBJ1-5 | 12 | few | TRBV19 | TGTGCCAGTAGTATCAGGGGACAGCCCCAGCATTTT | CASSIRGQPQHF
- | TRBJ1-1 | 12 | - | TRBV29-1 | TGCAGCGTTGGGACGGTGAACACTGAAGCTTTCTTT | CSVGTVNTEAFF
- | TRBJ1-3 | 14 | few | TRBV19 | TGTGCCAGTCATAGGGCGATCTCTGGAAACACCATATATTTT | CASHRAISGNTIYF
- | TRBJ1-2 | 14 | - | TRBV9 | TGTGCCAGCAGAATAGCCGGGGAGGGCTATGGCTACACCTTC | CASRIAGEGYGYTF